One sample yielded the 5 T cell receptor beta chains listed below, sequenced in a study of T cell repertoires in cytomegalovirus infection. TCRdb fed the reads into MiXCR, producing one record per CDR3 protein. The data contain roughly 630,000 distinct CDR3 sequences, roughly a quarter of them singletons. The sample consisted of CD8+ T cells from PBMCs. These receptors were collected from a human donor in good health (CMV status not recorded). Some clones in this sample may be carry-over from other donors' samples.

The rearrangement uses TRBV6-2 or TRBV6-3 and TRBJ2-5; the D gene is possibly TRBD1 (5 bases). Germline V lookup: CDR1 MNHEY, CDR2 SVGEGT. This CDR3 spans 17 amino acids. V dropped 0 bases and J dropped 5 bases, with 19 bases sitting between them. The CDR3 reads CASSYSQGRREDETQYF. In DNA, the CDR3 is TGTGCCAGCAGTTACTCGCAGGGTCGCAGGGAAGACGAGACCCAGTACTTC.

In its sample, this clonotype was seen many times. This chain links TRBV6-6 with TRBJ2-3; D could derive from TRBD1 or TRBD2 (5 bases each). Germline V gene sequence: CDR1 MNHNY, CDR2 SVGAGI (reference sequence). The V gene lost 5 bases and the J gene lost 5 bases, with 20 bases spanning the gap. The length of the CDR3 is 16 residues. CDR3 residues: CASSDLGTRERDTQYF. Written as DNA, the CDR3 is TGTGCCAGCAGTGACCTCGGGACCCGAGAACGAGATACGCAGTATTTT.

This clonotype was seen only a few times. CDR3 in amino acids: CASSSDPQAVEQYV. The CDR3 DNA follows: TGTGCCAGCAGCTCCGACCCCCAAGCGGTCGAGCAGTACGTC. The rearrangement joins TRBV5-8 to TRBJ2-7; D might be TRBD2 (5 bases). The V gene's germline CDR1 is SGHTS and CDR2 YDEGEE. The ends were cut back, 3 bases at V and 6 bases at J, with 16 bases in the middle. The CDR3 is 14 amino acids.

V gene TRBV12-3 or TRBV12-4 combines with J gene TRBJ1-2, with 9 positions matching TRBD1. The CDR3 is 15 residues long. Losses at the gene ends were 6 bases for V and 5 bases for J; bases not matched to a gene: 10. DNA of the CDR3: TGTGCCAGCAGCTCTCATGGACAGGGGTGGTATGGCTACACCTTC. Protein product: CASSSHGQGWYGYTF.

The chain joins TRBV6-5 to TRBJ2-1, with D tentatively TRBD1 or TRBD2 (5 bases each). Per germline, CDR1 MNHEY and CDR2 SVGAGI. V gave up 5 bases and J gave up 7 bases, with 18 bases separating them. CDR3 length: 15 amino acids. As DNA, the CDR3 is TGTGCCAGCAGTAGAGACAGATCAACGGGAAATGAGCAGTTCTTC. The encoded protein is CASSRDRSTGNEQFF.